The 5 T cell receptor beta chains below all came from one sample that was sequenced in a study of T cells in Graves' hyperthyroidism and ophthalmopathy. From RNA transcripts, TCR beta CDR3 regions were amplified. Carried out on the TCR CDR3, a first-round RT-PCR used the HTBI primer set. TCRdb re-analysed the multiplex PCR reads in MiXCR, keeping a single row per CDR3 protein. The profile covers approximately 560,000 distinct CDR3 sequences, with 15% to 17% appearing a single time and around 7.5% taken by the ten largest. Sequenced material: blood. The origin of the receptors is a woman aged 25 to 39 with Graves' hyperthyroidism.

Details on this clonotype: A much larger clonotype is one base distant, so this may be a read error. The chain couples TRBV27 to TRBJ2-1; the match to TRBD1 covers 10 bases. Germline CDR1 MNHEY, CDR2 SMNVEV (reference sequence). The CDR3 runs to 22 residues. V lost 5 bases, J lost 4 bases, and 26 bases stayed unmatched. The CDR3, as DNA: TGTGCCAGCAGTGAATGCGACTTGGGACAGGGGCTAGTTGCGCTTATATACAATGAGCAGTTCTTC. Protein product: CASSECDLGQGLVALIYNEQFF.

This clonotype was seen more than once but under ten times. A read error may account for a junction end that differs from germline. The CDR3 DNA sequence: TGTGCCAGCAGCTGGTACCCCCGGGACGGATATCAAGAGGCCCAGTACTTC. It translates to CASSWYPRDGYQEAQYF. The V gene is TRBV7-9, the J gene TRBJ2-5; tentatively, D is TRBD1 or TRBD2 (5 bases each). CDR3 size: 17 residues. The germline V gene encodes CDR1 SEHNR and CDR2 FQNEAQ (reference sequence).

This clonotype was recorded a few times. The gene calls are TRBV20-1 and TRBJ1-6; D unresolved. Germline loops: CDR1 DFQATT, CDR2 SNEGSKA (reference sequence). There are 14 residues in the CDR3. CDR3 in DNA: TGCAGCCCAGACAAAAGGTCCTATAATTCACCCCTCCACTTT. Amino acids: CSPDKRSYNSPLHF.

There are many counts of this clonotype. This chain links TRBV6-1 with TRBJ2-7, with 7 bases lining up with TRBD2. This CDR3 has 14 amino acids. With 3 bases clipped from V and 3 bases from J, the junction kept 5 bases outside the gene matches. Germline V lookup: CDR1 MNHNS, CDR2 SASEGT. The CDR3 reads CASSDRDYHYEQYF. The CDR3 bases are TGTGCCAGCAGTGACCGGGACTATCACTACGAGCAGTACTTC.

This clonotype was recorded many times. The rearrangement links TRBV20-1 to TRBJ2-1; 7 bases map to TRBD2. Germline lookup yields CDR1 DFQATT and CDR2 SNEGSKA (reference sequence). This CDR3 is built from 18 residues. With 3 bases clipped from V and 7 bases from J, the junction kept 21 bases outside the gene matches. The CDR3 loop reads CSASAPRLEGGPGNEQFF. The CDR3 DNA sequence: TGCAGTGCTAGTGCCCCACGGTTAGAGGGAGGGCCAGGGAATGAGCAGTTCTTC.